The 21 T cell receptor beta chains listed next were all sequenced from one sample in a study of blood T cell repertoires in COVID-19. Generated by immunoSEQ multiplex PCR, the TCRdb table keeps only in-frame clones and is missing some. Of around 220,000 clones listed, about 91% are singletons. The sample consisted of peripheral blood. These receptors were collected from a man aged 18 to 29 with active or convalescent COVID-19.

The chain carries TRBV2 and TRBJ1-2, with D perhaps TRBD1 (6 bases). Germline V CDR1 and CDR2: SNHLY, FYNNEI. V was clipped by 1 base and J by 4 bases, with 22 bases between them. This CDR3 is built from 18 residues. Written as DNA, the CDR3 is TGTGCCAGCAGTGAAGGCTATTTCAATCTAGGGGGGGTCTATGGCTACACCTTC. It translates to CASSEGYFNLGGVYGYTF.

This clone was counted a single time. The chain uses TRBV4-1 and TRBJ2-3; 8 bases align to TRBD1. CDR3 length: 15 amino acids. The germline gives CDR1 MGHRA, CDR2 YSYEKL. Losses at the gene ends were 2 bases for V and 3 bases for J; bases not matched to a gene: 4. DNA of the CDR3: TGCGCCAGCAGCCAACAGACAGGGGTTACAGATACGCAGTATTTT. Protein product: CASSQQTGVTDTQYF.

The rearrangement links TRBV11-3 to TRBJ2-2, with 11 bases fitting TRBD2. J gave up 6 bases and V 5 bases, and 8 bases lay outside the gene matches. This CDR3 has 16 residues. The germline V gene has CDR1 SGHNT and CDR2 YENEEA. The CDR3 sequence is CASSHGTSGVSGELFF. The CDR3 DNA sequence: TGTGCCAGCAGCCACGGGACTAGCGGAGTCTCCGGGGAGCTGTTTTTT.

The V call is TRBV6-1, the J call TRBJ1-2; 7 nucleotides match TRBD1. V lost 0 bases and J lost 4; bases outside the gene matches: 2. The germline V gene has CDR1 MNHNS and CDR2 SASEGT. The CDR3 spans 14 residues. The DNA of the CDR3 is TGTGCCAGCAGTGAAGCTCAGGGGGGCTATGGCTACACCTTC. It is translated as CASSEAQGGYGYTF.

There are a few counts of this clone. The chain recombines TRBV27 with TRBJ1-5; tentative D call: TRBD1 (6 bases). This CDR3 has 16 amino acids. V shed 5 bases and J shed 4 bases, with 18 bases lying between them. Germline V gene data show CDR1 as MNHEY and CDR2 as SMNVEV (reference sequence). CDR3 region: CASSPATGGANQPQHF. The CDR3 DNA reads TGTGCCAGCAGTCCGGCGACGGGGGGGGCAAATCAGCCCCAGCATTTT.

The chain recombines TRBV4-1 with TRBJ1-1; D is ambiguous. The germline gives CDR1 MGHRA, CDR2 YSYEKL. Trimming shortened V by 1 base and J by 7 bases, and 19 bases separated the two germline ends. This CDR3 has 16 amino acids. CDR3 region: CASSQVDRYLTVEAFF. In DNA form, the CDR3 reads TGCGCCAGCAGCCAAGTTGATCGGTACCTAACAGTTGAAGCTTTCTTT.

The CDR3 DNA sequence: TGTGCCAGTAGTATAGCGGTCGGGTCGACAGGGTCCACCTACGAGCAGTACTTC. This translates into CASSIAVGSTGSTYEQYF. The chain has TRBV19 and TRBJ2-7, with 7 bases aligning to TRBD1. J gave up 2 bases and V 1 base, and 14 bases lay outside the gene matches. The CDR3 spans 18 residues. The germline V gene encodes CDR1 LNHDA and CDR2 SQIVND (reference sequence).

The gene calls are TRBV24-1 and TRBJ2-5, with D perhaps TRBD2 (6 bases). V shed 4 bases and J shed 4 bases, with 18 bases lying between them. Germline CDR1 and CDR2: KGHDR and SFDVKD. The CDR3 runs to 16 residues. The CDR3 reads CATSDSPGTPPETQYF. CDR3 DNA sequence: TGTGCCACCAGTGACAGCCCAGGGACTCCCCCAGAGACCCAGTACTTC.

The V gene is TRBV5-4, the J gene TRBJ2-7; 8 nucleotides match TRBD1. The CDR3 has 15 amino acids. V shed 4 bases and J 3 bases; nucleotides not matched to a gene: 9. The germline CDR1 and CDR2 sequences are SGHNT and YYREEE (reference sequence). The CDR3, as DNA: TGTGCCAGCAGCGGAGGACAGGGTGGTGTCTACGAGCAGTACTTC. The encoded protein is CASSGGQGGVYEQYF.

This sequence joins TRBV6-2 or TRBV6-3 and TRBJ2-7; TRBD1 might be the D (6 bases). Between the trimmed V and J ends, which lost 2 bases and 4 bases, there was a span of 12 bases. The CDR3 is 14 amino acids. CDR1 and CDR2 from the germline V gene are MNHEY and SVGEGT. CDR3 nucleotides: TGTGCCAGCAGTTACGCCAACCAGGGGTACGAGCAGTACTTC. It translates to CASSYANQGYEQYF.

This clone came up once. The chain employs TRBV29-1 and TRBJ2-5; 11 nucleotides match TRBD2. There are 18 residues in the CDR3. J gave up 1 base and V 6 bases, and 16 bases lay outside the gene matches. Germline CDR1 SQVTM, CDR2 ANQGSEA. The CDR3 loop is CSVKRLAGGFLGQETQYF. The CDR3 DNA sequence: TGCAGCGTAAAAAGGCTAGCGGGAGGTTTTTTGGGCCAAGAGACCCAGTACTTC.

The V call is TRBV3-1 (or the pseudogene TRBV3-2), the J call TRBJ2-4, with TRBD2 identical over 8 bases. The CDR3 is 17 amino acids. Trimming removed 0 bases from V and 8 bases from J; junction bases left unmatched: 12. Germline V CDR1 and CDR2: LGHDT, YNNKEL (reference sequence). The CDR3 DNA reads TGTGCCAGCAGCCAAGATCCGGCGGGAGGAGGGGAGGACATTCAGTACTTC. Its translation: CASSQDPAGGGEDIQYF.

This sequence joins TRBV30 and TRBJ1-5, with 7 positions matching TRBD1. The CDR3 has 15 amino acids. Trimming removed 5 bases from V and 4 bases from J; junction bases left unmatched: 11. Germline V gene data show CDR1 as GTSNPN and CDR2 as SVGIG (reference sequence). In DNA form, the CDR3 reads TGTGCCTGGGATGATCGGGGACAGCGTAATCAGCCCCAGCATTTT. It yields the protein CAWDDRGQRNQPQHF.

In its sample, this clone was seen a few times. The CDR3 sequence is CATLRGVGNTEAFF. CDR3 bases: TGTGCCACTCTCAGGGGTGTGGGTAACACTGAAGCTTTCTTT. The J gene is TRBJ1-1, the V gene TRBV27; maybe TRBD1 (6 bases). The CDR3 is made up of 14 amino acids. The germline gives CDR1 MNHEY, CDR2 SMNVEV (reference sequence). V was trimmed by 10 bases and J by 2 bases, leaving 17 bases between them.

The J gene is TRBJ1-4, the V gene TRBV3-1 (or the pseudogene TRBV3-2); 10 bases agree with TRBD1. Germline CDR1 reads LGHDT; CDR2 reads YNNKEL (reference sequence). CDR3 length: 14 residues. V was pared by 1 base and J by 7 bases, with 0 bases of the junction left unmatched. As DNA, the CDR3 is TGTGCCAGCAGCCAAGGACAGGGGGCTGAAAAACTGTTTTTT. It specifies CASSQGQGAEKLFF.

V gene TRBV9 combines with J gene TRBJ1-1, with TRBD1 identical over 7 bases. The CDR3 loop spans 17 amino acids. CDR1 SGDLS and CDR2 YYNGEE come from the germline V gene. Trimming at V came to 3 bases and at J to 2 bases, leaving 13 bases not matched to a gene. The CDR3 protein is CASSASGGKGINTEAFF. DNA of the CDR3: TGTGCCAGCAGCGCCTCAGGGGGAAAGGGAATTAACACTGAAGCTTTCTTT.

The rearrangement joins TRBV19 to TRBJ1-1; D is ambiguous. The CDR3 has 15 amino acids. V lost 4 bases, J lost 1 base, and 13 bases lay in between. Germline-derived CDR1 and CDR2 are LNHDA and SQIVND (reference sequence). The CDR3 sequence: CASSTRRQQNTEAFF. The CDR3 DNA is TGTGCCAGTAGTACCCGGAGGCAGCAGAACACTGAAGCTTTCTTT. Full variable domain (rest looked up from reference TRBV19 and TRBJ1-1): DGGITQSPKYLFRKEGQNVTLSCEQNLNHDAMYWYRQDPGQGLRLIYYSQIVNDFQKGDIAEGYSVSREKKESFPLTVTSAQKNPTAFYLCASSTRRQQNTEAFFGQGTRLTVV.

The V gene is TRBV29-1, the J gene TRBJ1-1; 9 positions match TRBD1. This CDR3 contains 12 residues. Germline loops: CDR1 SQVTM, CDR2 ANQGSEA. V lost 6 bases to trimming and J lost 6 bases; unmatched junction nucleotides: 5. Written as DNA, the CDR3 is TGCAGCGTCGCCGGGACAGGGTCTGAAGCTTTCTTT. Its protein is CSVAGTGSEAFF. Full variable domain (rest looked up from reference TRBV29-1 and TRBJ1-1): SAVISQKPSRDICQRGTSLTIQCQVDSQVTMMFWYRQQPGQSLTLIATANQGSEATYESGFVIDKFPISRPNLTFSTLTVSNMSPEDSSIYLCSVAGTGSEAFFGQGTRLTVV.

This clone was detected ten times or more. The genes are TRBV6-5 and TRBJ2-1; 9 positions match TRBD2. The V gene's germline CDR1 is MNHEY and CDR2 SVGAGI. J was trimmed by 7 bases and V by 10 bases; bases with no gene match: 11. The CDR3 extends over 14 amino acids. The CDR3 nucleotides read TGTGCCACCTTCGGGACTAGCCCACCAAATGAGCAGTTCTTC. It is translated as CATFGTSPPNEQFF.

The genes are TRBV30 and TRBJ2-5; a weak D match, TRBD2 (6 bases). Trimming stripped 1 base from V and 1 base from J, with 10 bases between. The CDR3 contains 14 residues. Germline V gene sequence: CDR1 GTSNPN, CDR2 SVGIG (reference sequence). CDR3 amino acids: CAWSARDSQETQYF. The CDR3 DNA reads TGTGCCTGGAGTGCCCGGGACTCCCAAGAGACCCAGTACTTC.

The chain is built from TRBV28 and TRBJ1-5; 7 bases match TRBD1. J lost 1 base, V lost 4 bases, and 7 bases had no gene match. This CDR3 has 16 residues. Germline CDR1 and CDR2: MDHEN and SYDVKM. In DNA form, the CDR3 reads TGTGCCAGCAGTTCACCACAGGGGTTCAGCAATCAGCCCCAGCATTTT. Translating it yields CASSSPQGFSNQPQHF. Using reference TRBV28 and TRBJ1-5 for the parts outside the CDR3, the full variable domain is DVKVTQSSRYLVKRTGEKVFLECVQDMDHENMFWYRQDPGLGLRLIYFSYDVKMKEKGDIPEGYSVSREKKERFSLILESASTNQTSMYLCASSSPQGFSNQPQHFGDGTRLSIL.